This T cell receptor (beta chain) was profiled in a study of early T cells in non-severe SARS-CoV-2 infection. Background on the study: From unsorted whole blood, bulk RNA was sequenced, and the chains remained unpaired.

Regarding the study as a whole: There was a bias toward anti-spike CD8 responses in VDJdb matching, which missed private and CD4 specificities.

The V gene's germline CDR1 is SGDLS and CDR2 YYNGEE. The CDR3 is 16 amino acids. V lost 3 bases, J lost 5 bases, and 5 bases stayed unmatched. Individual cDNA molecules received unique molecular identifiers during library preparation. Via MiXCR, TCRdb re-called the 5' RACE reads, giving one row per CDR3 protein. The sample yields 95,000 to 100,000 distinct CDR3 sequences, approximately 11% seen once. With respect to this clonotype: Its cognate antigen is unknown.

This TCR was sampled from an adult who was a healthcare worker with PCR-confirmed SARS-CoV-2 infection or an uninfected control (not recorded which). This sequence joins TRBV9 and TRBJ2-6; 10 nucleotides align to TRBD1. The sample comprised whole blood. Here the CDR3 reads CASSGDRGPWANVLTF. The CDR3 DNA reads TGTGCCAGCAGCGGGGACAGGGGCCCATGGGCCAACGTCCTGACTTTC. Complete variable domain (other parts from reference TRBV9 and TRBJ2-6): DSGVTQTPKHLITATGQRVTLRCSPRSGDLSVYWYQQSLDQGLQFLIQYYNGEERAKGNILERFSAQQFPDLHSELNLSSLELGDSALYFCASSGDRGPWANVLTFGAGSRLTVL.